This TCR beta chain was captured by sequencing in a study of blood T cell repertoires in COVID-19. V dropped 3 bases and J dropped 7 bases, with 16 bases sitting between them. The germline V gene has CDR1 SNHLY and CDR2 FYNNEI. This CDR3 region has 14 residues. TCRdb's copy holds only in-frame clones and misses some; the assay was immunoSEQ multiplex PCR. The sample records around 52,000 clones, roughly four fifths being singletons. The receptor's source is a woman aged 80 or older with acute or convalescent COVID-19. The chain employs TRBV2 and TRBJ2-7; a weak D match, TRBD1 (5 bases). Sequencing was carried out using peripheral blood. CDR3: CASSDRQGDREQYF. CDR3 nucleotides: TGTGCCAGCAGTGATCGCCAGGGCGATCGGGAGCAGTACTTC.